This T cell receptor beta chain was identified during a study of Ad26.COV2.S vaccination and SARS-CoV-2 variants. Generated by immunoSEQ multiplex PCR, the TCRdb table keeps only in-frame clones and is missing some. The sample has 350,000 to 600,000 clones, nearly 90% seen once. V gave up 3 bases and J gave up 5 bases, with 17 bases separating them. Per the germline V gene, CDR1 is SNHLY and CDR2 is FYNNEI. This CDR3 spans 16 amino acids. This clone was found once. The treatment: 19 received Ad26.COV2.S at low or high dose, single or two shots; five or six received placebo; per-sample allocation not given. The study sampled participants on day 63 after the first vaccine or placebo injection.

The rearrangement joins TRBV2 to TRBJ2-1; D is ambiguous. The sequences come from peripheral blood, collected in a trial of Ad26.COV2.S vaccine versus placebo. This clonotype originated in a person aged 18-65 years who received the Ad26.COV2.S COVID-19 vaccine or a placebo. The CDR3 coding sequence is TGTGCCAGCAGTGACGAGGTACTCCTCCCCCACAATGAGCAGTTCTTC. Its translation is CASSDEVLLPHNEQFF. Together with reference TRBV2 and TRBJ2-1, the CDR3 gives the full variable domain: EPEVTQTPSHQVTQMGQEVILRCVPISNHLYFYWYRQILGQKVEFLVSFYNNEISEKSEIFDDQFSVERPDGSNFTLKIRSTKLEDSAMYFCASSDEVLLPHNEQFFGPGTRLTVL.